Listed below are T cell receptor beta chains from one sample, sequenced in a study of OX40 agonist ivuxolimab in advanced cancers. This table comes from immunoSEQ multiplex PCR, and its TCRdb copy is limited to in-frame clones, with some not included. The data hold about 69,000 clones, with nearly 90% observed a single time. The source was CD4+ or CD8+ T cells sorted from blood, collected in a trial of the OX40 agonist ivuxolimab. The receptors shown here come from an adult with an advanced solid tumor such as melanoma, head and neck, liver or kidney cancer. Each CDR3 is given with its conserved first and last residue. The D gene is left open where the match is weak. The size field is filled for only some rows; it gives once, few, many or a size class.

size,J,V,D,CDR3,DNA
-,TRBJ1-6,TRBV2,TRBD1,CASTATGDYNSPLHF,TGTGCCAGCACTGCGACAGGGGATTATAATTCACCCCTCCACTTT
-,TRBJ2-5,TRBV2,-,CASSDSLGPGETQYF,TGTGCCAGCAGTGATTCCCTAGGGCCTGGAGAGACCCAGTACTTC
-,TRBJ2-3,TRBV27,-,CASSGNTDTQYF,TGTGCCAGCAGTGGAAATACAGATACGCAGTATTTT
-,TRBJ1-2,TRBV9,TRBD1,CASTRTGGDYGYTF,TGTGCCAGCACCAGAACAGGGGGCGACTATGGCTACACCTTC
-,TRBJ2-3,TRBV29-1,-,CSANRVVGPDTQYF,TGCAGCGCCAACCGGGTCGTGGGGCCAGATACGCAGTATTTT
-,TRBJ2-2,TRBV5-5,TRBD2,CASSFHSLAGYPGELFF,TGTGCCAGCAGCTTTCATAGCCTAGCGGGATACCCCGGGGAGCTGTTTTTT
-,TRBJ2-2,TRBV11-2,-,CASSFGQTGELFF,TGTGCCAGCAGCTTCGGACAAACCGGGGAGCTGTTTTTT
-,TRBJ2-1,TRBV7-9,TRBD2,CASSFGGGYNEQFF,TGTGCCAGCAGCTTCGGCGGGGGGTACAATGAGCAGTTCTTC
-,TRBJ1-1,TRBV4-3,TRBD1,CASSPTTGIPFF,TGCGCCAGCAGCCCTACGACAGGGATACCTTTCTTT
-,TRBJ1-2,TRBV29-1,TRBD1,CSVEGQGAGYTF,TGCAGCGTTGAGGGACAGGGAGCGGGCTACACCTTC
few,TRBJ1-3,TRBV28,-,CASSFWAGLKDGGNTIYF,TGTGCCAGCAGTTTTTGGGCAGGGTTAAAGGATGGTGGAAACACCATATATTTT
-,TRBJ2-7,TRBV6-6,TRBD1,CASRKQGDSYEQYF,TGTGCCAGCAGGAAACAGGGGGACTCCTACGAGCAGTACTTC
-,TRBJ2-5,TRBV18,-,CASSPGTGQETQYF,TGTGCCAGCTCGCCTGGGACGGGACAAGAGACCCAGTACTTC
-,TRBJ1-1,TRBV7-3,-,CASSLEAATEAFF,TGTGCCAGCAGCTTAGAAGCAGCCACTGAAGCTTTCTTT
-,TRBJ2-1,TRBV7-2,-,CASSIHGNEQFF,TGTGCCAGCAGCATACATGGAAATGAGCAGTTCTTC
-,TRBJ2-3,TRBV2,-,CASSGGGGTDTQYF,TGTGCCAGCAGTGGGGGCGGGGGCACAGATACGCAGTATTTT
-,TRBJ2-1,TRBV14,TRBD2,CASSLAGGYYNEQFF,TGTGCCAGCAGCCTAGCGGGAGGGTACTACAATGAGCAGTTCTTC
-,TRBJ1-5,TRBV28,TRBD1,CASKTGGSGQPQHF,TGTGCCAGTAAGACAGGGGGCTCAGGTCAGCCCCAGCATTTT
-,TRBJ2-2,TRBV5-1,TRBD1,CASSLGGQARRELFF,TGCGCCAGCAGCTTGGGCGGACAGGCTCGAAGGGAGCTGTTTTTT
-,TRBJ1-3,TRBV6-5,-,CASSEERGNTIYF,TGTGCCAGCAGCGAGGAGCGGGGAAACACCATATATTTT
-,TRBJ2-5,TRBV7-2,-,CASSFRVGAVETQYF,TGTGCCAGCAGCTTCCGTGTGGGGGCGGTAGAGACCCAGTACTTC
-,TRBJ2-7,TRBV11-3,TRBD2,CASSLVAGGPGEQYF,TGTGCCAGCAGCTTAGTGGCGGGAGGGCCGGGAGAGCAGTACTTC
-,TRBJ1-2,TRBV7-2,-,CASSLRVNYGYTF,TGTGCCAGCAGCTTAAGGGTAAACTATGGCTACACCTTC
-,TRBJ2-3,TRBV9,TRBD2,CASSVAWGRTSGIPDTQYF,TGTGCCAGCAGCGTAGCATGGGGTCGGACTAGCGGGATACCAGATACGCAGTATTTT
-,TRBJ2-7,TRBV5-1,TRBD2,CASSGGLAIPEQYF,TGCGCCAGCAGCGGAGGACTAGCAATTCCCGAGCAGTACTTC
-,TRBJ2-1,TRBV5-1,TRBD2,CASSLGTSGWNEQFF,TGCGCCAGCAGCCTGGGGACTAGCGGGTGGAATGAGCAGTTCTTC
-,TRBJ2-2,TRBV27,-,CASRTGLLTGELFF,TGTGCCAGCAGAACGGGACTCCTCACCGGGGAGCTGTTTTTT
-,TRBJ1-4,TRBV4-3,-,CASSQTRLYNEKLFF,TGCGCCAGCAGCCAAACAAGGTTGTATAATGAAAAACTGTTTTTT
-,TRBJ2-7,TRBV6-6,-,CASSFYPQGHEQYF,TGTGCCAGCAGTTTCTACCCTCAGGGCCACGAGCAGTACTTC
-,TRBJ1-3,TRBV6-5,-,CASSYQSGGNTIYF,TGTGCCAGCAGTTACCAAAGCGGTGGAAACACCATATATTTT
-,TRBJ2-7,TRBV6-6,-,CASSLRGDSYEQYF,TGTGCCAGCAGCTTAAGGGGAGACTCCTACGAGCAGTACTTC
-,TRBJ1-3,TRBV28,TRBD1,CASSSGQGGTSGNTIYF,TGTGCCAGCAGTTCGGGACAGGGGGGAACCTCTGGAAACACCATATATTTT
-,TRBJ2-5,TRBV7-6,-,CASSLTAEPGETQYF,TGTGCCAGCAGCTTGACGGCCGAGCCCGGAGAGACCCAGTACTTC
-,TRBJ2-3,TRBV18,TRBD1,CASSPGGTGADTQYF,TGTGCCAGCTCACCAGGTGGGACAGGGGCAGATACGCAGTATTTT
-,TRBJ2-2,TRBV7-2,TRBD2,CASSLGRTSGSYGTGELFF,TGTGCCAGCAGCTTGGGACGGACTAGCGGGAGTTATGGGACCGGGGAGCTGTTTTTT
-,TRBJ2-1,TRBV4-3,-,CASSQEGVREHNEQFF,TGCGCCAGCAGCCAAGAAGGGGTGAGGGAACACAATGAGCAGTTCTTC
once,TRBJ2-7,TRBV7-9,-,CASSLVATSHPLLNYEQYF,TGTGCCAGCAGCTTAGTCGCTACTAGCCATCCCCTCCTCAACTACGAGCAGTACTTC
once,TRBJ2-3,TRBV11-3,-,CASSLGPSDPEGPDTQYF,TGTGCCAGCAGCTTAGGGCCCAGCGACCCGGAGGGCCCCGATACGCAGTATTTT
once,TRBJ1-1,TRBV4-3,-,CASSQAQGKTEAFF,TGCGCCAGCAGCCAAGCACAGGGTAAGACTGAAGCTTTCTTT
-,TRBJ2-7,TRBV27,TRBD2,CASSLRGLAEALSYEQYF,TGTGCCAGCAGTTTACGAGGACTAGCGGAGGCCCTCTCCTACGAGCAGTACTTC
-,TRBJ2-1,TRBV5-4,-,CASSLVTANEQFF,TGTGCCAGCAGCTTGGTAACAGCTAATGAGCAGTTCTTC
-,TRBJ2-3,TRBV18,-,CASSLAPENTQYF,TGTGCCAGCTCCCTCGCCCCGGAAAATACGCAGTATTTT
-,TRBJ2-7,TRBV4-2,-,CASSQVGRSHEQYF,TGTGCCAGCAGCCAAGTAGGTAGAAGCCACGAGCAGTACTTC
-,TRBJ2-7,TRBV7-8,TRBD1,CASSTRQGAYEQYF,TGTGCCAGCAGCACCAGACAGGGGGCATACGAGCAGTACTTC
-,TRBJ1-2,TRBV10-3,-,CAISESKAYGYTF,TGTGCCATCAGTGAGTCGAAGGCCTATGGCTACACCTTC